The 5 T cell receptor beta chains listed next were all sequenced from one sample in a study of neoadjuvant anti-PD-1 for oral cavity cancer. Time point given: after neoadjuvant nivolumab, at surgical resection. Clones were read by immunoSEQ multiplex PCR, and TCRdb kept only the in-frame ones, dropping some. The data show 10,000 to 15,000 clones, with over 55% seen just once and just over 2.5% held by the top ten. The sample consisted of PBMCs, taken after nivolumab (anti-PD-1) treatment. All receptors derive from a person aged 40 to 85 with oral cavity squamous cell carcinoma.

In DNA, the CDR3 is TGTGCCAGCTCCCCGGGGGGTCTGAACACTGAAGCTTTCTTT. Translated: CASSPGGLNTEAFF. This chain connects TRBV5-4 to TRBJ1-1; tentatively, D is TRBD1 (5 bases). This CDR3 is 14 amino acids long. V dropped 7 bases and J dropped 0 bases, with 13 bases sitting between them. The germline CDR1 and CDR2 sequences are SGHNT and YYREEE (reference sequence).

The gene calls are TRBV5-1 and TRBJ2-5; D gene ambiguous. V was pared by 0 bases and J by 2 bases, with 8 bases between. The CDR3 runs to 14 residues. CDR1 is SGHRS, CDR2 YFSETQ, per germline. CDR3 sequence reads: CASSLVNPQETQYF. The CDR3 nucleotides read TGCGCCAGCAGCTTGGTTAATCCTCAAGAGACCCAGTACTTC. Complete variable domain (other parts from reference TRBV5-1 and TRBJ2-5): KAGVTQTPRYLIKTRGQQVTLSCSPISGHRSVSWYQQTPGQGLQFLFEYFSETQRNKGNFPGRFSGRQFSNSRSEMNVSTLELGDSALYLCASSLVNPQETQYFGPGTRLLVL.

This clone occurred a few times. The chain employs TRBV7-3 and TRBJ1-1; D is ambiguous. Per the germline V gene, CDR1 is SGHTA and CDR2 is FQGTGA. This CDR3 region has 13 residues. V gave up 6 bases and J gave up 0 bases, with 8 bases separating them. CDR3 amino acids: CASSPQMNTEAFF. CDR3 sequence (DNA): TGTGCCAGCAGTCCCCAGATGAACACTGAAGCTTTCTTT.

This chain joins TRBV29-1 and TRBJ2-5; TRBD2 matches at 10 bases. This CDR3 region has 17 residues. The germline gives CDR1 SQVTM, CDR2 ANQGSEA. V was clipped by 0 bases and J by 4 bases; unmatched bases: 11. As DNA, the CDR3 is TGCAGCGTTGAAGAAGGCTTTCTAGCGGGAGTTAGAGAGACCCAGTACTTC. As protein: CSVEEGFLAGVRETQYF.

V usage is TRBV7-9 and J usage is TRBJ1-1; perhaps TRBD1 as D (5 bases). The CDR3 runs to 13 residues. Germline CDR1 reads SEHNR; CDR2 reads FQNEAQ (reference sequence). V was pared by 8 bases and J by 8 bases, with 18 bases between. The CDR3 DNA sequence: TGTGCCAGCGCGTCATATCGAACAGGAGAAGCTTTCTTT. Its protein product is CASASYRTGEAFF.